Listed here are 29 T cell receptor beta chains from one sample, sequenced in a study of lymphopenia after photon versus proton radiotherapy. The protocol was immunoSEQ multiplex PCR, while the TCRdb copy is restricted to in-frame clones and leaves out a portion. There are under 75,000 clones in the sample; just under 95% occur only once, and around 2.2% lies in the top ten. The source material was peripheral blood, sampled from a patient treated with photon-based radiotherapy. These receptor sequences come from a woman aged 35 to 49 with cholangiocarcinoma.

The chain uses TRBV6-6 and TRBJ2-7, with no clear D. Trimming took off 0 bases at V and 1 base at J, with 10 bases between the two ends. Germline V gives CDR1 MNHNY, CDR2 SVGAGI (reference sequence). CDR3 length: 15 amino acids. CDR3 sequence reads: CASSYSGPGSYEQYF. CDR3 sequence (DNA): TGTGCCAGCAGTTACTCGGGTCCAGGTTCCTACGAGCAGTACTTC.

This clone was detected only once. The genes are TRBV27 and TRBJ1-3; D may be TRBD1 (6 bases). The CDR3 consists of 16 residues. Per the germline V gene, CDR1 is MNHEY and CDR2 is SMNVEV (reference sequence). Trimming pared 5 bases from V and 1 base from J, leaving 15 bases between. The CDR3 reads CASSPYKQGSGNTIYF. In DNA form, the CDR3 reads TGTGCCAGCAGTCCGTACAAACAGGGTTCTGGAAACACCATATATTTT.

The rearrangement links TRBV9 to TRBJ2-3; D gene unclear. The germline V and J ends were trimmed by 0 bases and 5 bases, with 10 bases remaining between them. CDR3 length: 14 residues. The germline V gene has CDR1 SGDLS and CDR2 YYNGEE. The CDR3 protein is CASSVAPGGDTQYF. The CDR3 DNA sequence: TGTGCCAGCAGCGTAGCTCCCGGTGGAGATACGCAGTATTTT.

The rearrangement links TRBV7-9 to TRBJ2-3; the D is unclear. Trimming took off 2 bases at V and 2 bases at J, with 2 bases between the two ends. Germline V gene lookup returns CDR1 SEHNR and CDR2 FQNEAQ (reference sequence). The CDR3 is 12 amino acids. This CDR3 is CASSLLTDTQYF. DNA of the CDR3: TGTGCCAGCAGCTTACTCACAGATACGCAGTATTTT.

The chain couples TRBV11-2 to TRBJ1-1; a possible D gene is TRBD1 (5 bases). V dropped 5 bases and J dropped 1 base, with 8 bases sitting between them. Germline loops: CDR1 SGHAT, CDR2 FQNNGV. CDR3 length equals 13 residues. The CDR3 here is CASSHQGNTEAFF. The DNA for the CDR3 is TGTGCCAGCAGCCACCAGGGGAACACTGAAGCTTTCTTT.

V and J are TRBV19 and TRBJ1-2; no clear D gene. The CDR3 spans 12 residues. The germline gives CDR1 LNHDA, CDR2 SQIVND (reference sequence). Trimming took off 9 bases at V and 4 bases at J, with 12 bases between the two ends. CDR3 sequence reads: CASKSGLYGYTF. The CDR3 coding sequence is TGTGCCAGCAAGTCAGGCCTCTATGGCTACACCTTC.

The V gene is TRBV6-1, the J gene TRBJ2-1; TRBD2 matches at 7 bases. The germline V gene encodes CDR1 MNHNS and CDR2 SASEGT. Trimming at V came to 4 bases and at J to 0 bases, leaving 0 bases not matched to a gene. The CDR3 has 14 residues. CDR3 residues: CASSASGSYNEQFF. CDR3 bases: TGTGCCAGCAGTGCTAGCGGCTCCTACAATGAGCAGTTCTTC.

This sequence joins TRBV4-1 and TRBJ1-1, with D tentatively TRBD1 (5 bases). Between the trimmed V and J ends, which lost 1 base and 5 bases, there was a span of 11 bases. Germline V gives CDR1 MGHRA, CDR2 YSYEKL. This CDR3 comprises 14 residues. As DNA, the CDR3 is TGCGCCAGCAGCCAAGGGTACGGGGGTACTGAAGCTTTCTTT. This gives the protein CASSQGYGGTEAFF.

The chain couples TRBV11-2 to TRBJ2-2; 9 bases fit TRBD2. This CDR3 is 15 amino acids long. Germline CDR1 and CDR2: SGHAT and FQNNGV. V shed 5 bases and J 8 bases; nucleotides not matched to a gene: 9. In DNA form, the CDR3 reads TGTGCCAGCAGCCCCGGGACTAGCAAATTGGGGGAGCTGTTTTTT. Residues: CASSPGTSKLGELFF.

The V and J genes are TRBV11-2 and TRBJ2-7; tentatively, D is TRBD2 (6 bases). Between the trimmed V and J ends, which lost 5 bases and 6 bases, there was a span of 11 bases. Germline CDR1 is SGHAT and CDR2 is FQNNGV. The CDR3 has 12 residues. CDR3 DNA sequence: TGTGCCAGCAGCCCCCAGCGGGTCGAGCAGTACTTC. Protein sequence: CASSPQRVEQYF.

CDR3 DNA sequence: TGTGCCAGCAGCTTAGCGGGGACAGGGGGCGGACAGCCCCAGCATTTT. Amino acids: CASSLAGTGGGQPQHF. V gene TRBV7-2 combines with J gene TRBJ1-5; TRBD1 matches 12 bases. The CDR3 extends over 16 amino acids. The germline V gene has CDR1 SGHTA and CDR2 FQGNSA. V was clipped by 0 bases and J by 7 bases; unmatched bases: 4.

CDR3 DNA sequence: TGTGCCAGTAGTATAGACACCGGGGTTAACTATGGCTACACCTTC. Translating it yields CASSIDTGVNYGYTF. This chain joins TRBV19 and TRBJ1-2, with D unclear. V was pared by 0 bases and J by 1 base, with 9 bases between. Germline loops: CDR1 LNHDA, CDR2 SQIVND (reference sequence). The CDR3 runs to 15 residues.

The chain is built from TRBV28 and TRBJ1-1; D is uncertain. Germline V lookup: CDR1 MDHEN, CDR2 SYDVKM. Trimming left V 3 bases short and J 4 bases short, with 15 bases between. The CDR3 is made up of 15 amino acids. The CDR3 DNA is TGTGCCAGCAGTTTGGTTGAGGGTCGGGTCACTGAAGCTTTCTTT. It translates to CASSLVEGRVTEAFF.

The table lists this clone with a count of one. The chain couples TRBV6-6 to TRBJ1-2, with a possible D match to TRBD1 (6 bases). Trimming took 4 bases from V and 7 from J, leaving 10 bases between them. CDR1 is MNHNY, CDR2 SVGAGI, per germline (reference sequence). This CDR3 comprises 12 residues. For the CDR3, the DNA is TGTGCCAGCAGTTCGGACAGCGGTGGCTACACCTTC. Translating gives CASSSDSGGYTF.

The gene calls are TRBV21-1 and TRBJ1-1. TRBV21-1 is assigned pseudogene status. This CDR3 comprises 17 residues. CDR3 amino acids: CASSKSWSARRNTEAFF. The CDR3 DNA reads as TGTGCCAGCAGCAAAAGTTGGTCCGCCCGGCGGAACACTGAAGCTTTCTTT.

J is TRBJ2-1 and V is TRBV30, with 7 bases lining up with TRBD2. J gave up 1 base and V 2 bases, and 11 bases lay outside the gene matches. The CDR3 covers 17 residues. The V gene's germline CDR1 is GTSNPN and CDR2 SVGIG (reference sequence). For the CDR3, the DNA is TGTGCCTGGAGTCGCCCACCTCTAGCGGATTCCTACAATGAGCAGTTCTTC. It encodes CAWSRPPLADSYNEQFF.

The chain couples TRBV4-3 to TRBJ1-2, with D possibly TRBD1 on 6 matching bases. The V gene lost 0 bases and the J gene lost 2 bases, with 19 bases spanning the gap. This CDR3 has 18 residues. CDR1 LGHNA and CDR2 YSLEER come from the germline V gene. The CDR3, as DNA: TGCGCCAGCAGCCAAGAAGGTTTGGAGACAGGCCGGAACTATGGCTACACCTTC. Protein sequence: CASSQEGLETGRNYGYTF.

The chain has TRBV4-2 and TRBJ1-1; maybe TRBD1 (5 bases). The CDR3 spans 15 residues. Looked up from germline, CDR1 is LGHNA and CDR2 is YNFKEQ. The ends were cut back, 0 bases at V and 1 base at J, with 9 bases in the middle. The chain's CDR3 is CASSQDQGGNTEAFF. CDR3 nucleotides: TGTGCCAGCAGCCAAGATCAGGGCGGGAACACTGAAGCTTTCTTT.

The rearrangement links TRBV19 to TRBJ1-5; D gene uncertain. Trimming stripped 0 bases from V and 4 bases from J, with 16 bases between. This CDR3 spans 17 amino acids. Germline V gene data show CDR1 as LNHDA and CDR2 as SQIVND (reference sequence). CDR3: CASSIDWFRGGNQPQHF. The CDR3 bases are TGTGCCAGTAGTATAGATTGGTTCCGCGGCGGTAATCAGCCCCAGCATTTT.

The J gene is TRBJ1-1, the V gene TRBV9, with D unclear. V lost 1 base, J lost 5 bases, and 12 bases lay in between. The germline CDR1 and CDR2 sequences are SGDLS and YYNGEE. The CDR3 totals 14 residues. The CDR3 bases are TGTGCCAGCAGCGTACAAACTTCGGGGACTGAAGCTTTCTTT. This gives the protein CASSVQTSGTEAFF.

The V gene is TRBV5-4, the J gene TRBJ2-1, with TRBD1 matching over 7 bases. The V gene end was trimmed by 3 bases and the J gene end by 4 bases; junction bases not matched to a gene: 7. Germline V gene lookup returns CDR1 SGHNT and CDR2 YYREEE (reference sequence). This CDR3 is 15 amino acids long. The CDR3 sequence is CASSSRDRVYNEQFF. The DNA of the CDR3 is TGTGCCAGCAGCTCCCGGGACAGAGTATACAATGAGCAGTTCTTC.

The chain combines TRBV6-5 with TRBJ1-3; no clear D gene. Germline-derived CDR1 and CDR2 are MNHEY and SVGAGI. V lost 8 bases, J lost 3 bases, and 11 bases lay in between. This CDR3 is built from 13 residues. The CDR3 DNA follows: TGTGCCAGCTCCCCGCCCGGTGGAAACACCATATATTTT. It codes for CASSPPGGNTIYF.

The rearrangement links TRBV19 to TRBJ1-2; tentatively, D is TRBD1 (6 bases). Trimming took 3 bases from V and 0 from J, leaving 20 bases between them. The CDR3 length is 18 residues. Germline V gene lookup returns CDR1 LNHDA and CDR2 SQIVND (reference sequence). CDR3 amino acids: CASSIRNLDRRANYGYTF. The CDR3 nucleotides are TGTGCCAGTAGTATCCGCAACTTAGACAGGAGAGCTAACTATGGCTACACCTTC.

This clone was counted a single time. V and J are TRBV5-1 and TRBJ2-2; D is undetermined. Germline V gene data show CDR1 as SGHRS and CDR2 as YFSETQ. The V gene lost 1 base and the J gene lost 0 bases, with 7 bases spanning the gap. This CDR3 comprises 15 residues. The CDR3 nucleotides are TGCGCCAGCAGCTTGCGAGGTACGAACACCGGGGAGCTGTTTTTT. Translation gives CASSLRGTNTGELFF.

The chain uses TRBV4-1 and TRBJ1-5; 7 bases line up with TRBD1. The CDR3 covers 16 residues. Trimming cost V 1 base and J 1 base; bases outside gene matches: 4. CDR1 MGHRA and CDR2 YSYEKL come from the germline V gene. The DNA for the CDR3 is TGCGCCAGCAGCCAAGGAGCAGGGGGGAGCAATCAGCCCCAGCATTTT. Protein: CASSQGAGGSNQPQHF.

The chain has TRBV11-3 and TRBJ1-2; 11 bases align to TRBD1. V gave up 4 bases and J gave up 2 bases; unmatched junction bases: 12. The CDR3 runs 18 residues. CDR1 is SGHNT, CDR2 YENEEA, per germline. CDR3 protein: CASSSVSDRGRPNYGYTF. Here the CDR3 DNA reads TGTGCCAGCAGCTCTGTATCGGACAGGGGGCGACCAAACTATGGCTACACCTTC.

This chain joins TRBV5-1 and TRBJ2-2; D uncertain. Germline-derived CDR1 and CDR2 are SGHRS and YFSETQ. Trimming took off 1 base at V and 2 bases at J, with 6 bases between the two ends. This CDR3 has 14 amino acids. The CDR3 sequence is CASSLNPNTGELFF. In DNA, the CDR3 is TGCGCCAGCAGCTTGAACCCTAACACCGGGGAGCTGTTTTTT.

This chain joins TRBV30 and TRBJ2-3; weak D call: TRBD1 (5 bases). V shed 4 bases and J shed 0 bases, with 11 bases lying between them. This CDR3 comprises 14 residues. The germline CDR1 and CDR2 sequences are GTSNPN and SVGIG (reference sequence). CDR3 DNA sequence: TGTGCCTGGACTGGGGCGGTTAGCACAGATACGCAGTATTTT. This encodes CAWTGAVSTDTQYF.

J is TRBJ1-2 and V is TRBV6-6, with 8 bases matching TRBD1. The J segment lost 3 bases and the V segment lost 6 bases, leaving 3 bases of the junction unmatched. CDR3 length: 13 amino acids. Germline V gene lookup returns CDR1 MNHNY and CDR2 SVGAGI (reference sequence). Here the CDR3 reads CASSQTGDYGYTF. The CDR3 coding sequence is TGTGCCAGCAGCCAGACAGGGGACTATGGCTACACCTTC.